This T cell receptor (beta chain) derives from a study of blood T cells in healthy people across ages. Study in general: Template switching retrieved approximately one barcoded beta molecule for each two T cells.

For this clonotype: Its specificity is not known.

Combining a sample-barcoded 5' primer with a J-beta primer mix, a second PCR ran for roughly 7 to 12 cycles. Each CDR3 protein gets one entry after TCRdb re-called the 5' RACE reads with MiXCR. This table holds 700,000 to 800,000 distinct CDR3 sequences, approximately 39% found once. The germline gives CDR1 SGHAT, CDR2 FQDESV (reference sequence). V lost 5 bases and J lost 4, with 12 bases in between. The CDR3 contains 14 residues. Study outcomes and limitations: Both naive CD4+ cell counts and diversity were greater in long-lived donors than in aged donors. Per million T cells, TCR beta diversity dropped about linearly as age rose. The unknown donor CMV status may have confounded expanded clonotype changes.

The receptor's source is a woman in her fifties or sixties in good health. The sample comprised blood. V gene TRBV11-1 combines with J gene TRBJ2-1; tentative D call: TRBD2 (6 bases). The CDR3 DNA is TGTGCCAGCAGCGCCAGGGACTTTTACAATGAGCAGTTCTTC. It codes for CASSARDFYNEQFF.